This T cell receptor beta chain stems from a study of blood T cell repertoires in COVID-19. Only in-frame clones appear in the TCRdb table, and some are missing; sequencing was by immunoSEQ multiplex PCR. The sample yields 250,000 to 350,000 clones, approximately 91% seen once. The sample holds one count of this clone. The CDR3 covers 15 residues. The ends lost 1 base at V and 8 bases at J; junction bases unmatched: 5. Germline CDR1 is MGHDK and CDR2 is SYGVNS. The sequence came from a woman under 40 with COVID-19, enrolled during active disease. Source material: peripheral blood. This chain joins TRBV25-1 and TRBJ1-6; TRBD1 agrees at 7 bases. The DNA for the CDR3 is TGTGCCAGCAGTGAATTAGTCAGGGGGTATTCACCCCTCCACTTT. Translated, it gives CASSELVRGYSPLHF.